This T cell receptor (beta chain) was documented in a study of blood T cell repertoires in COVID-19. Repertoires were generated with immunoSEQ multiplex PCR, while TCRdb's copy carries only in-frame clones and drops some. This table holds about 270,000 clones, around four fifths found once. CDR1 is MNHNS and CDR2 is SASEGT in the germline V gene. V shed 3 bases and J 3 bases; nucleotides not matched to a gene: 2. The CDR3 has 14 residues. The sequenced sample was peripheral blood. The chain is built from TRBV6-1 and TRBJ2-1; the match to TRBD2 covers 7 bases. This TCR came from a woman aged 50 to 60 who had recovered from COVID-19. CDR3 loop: CASSDSGLYNEQFF. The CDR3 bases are TGTGCCAGCAGTGATAGCGGGCTCTACAATGAGCAGTTCTTC.